What follows are 20 T cell receptor beta chains derived from one specimen sequenced in a study of cytomegalovirus exposure and HLA in healthy donors. Use of 60 Vbeta and 13 Jbeta primers characterized the PCR. Method: immunoSEQ multiplex PCR; TCRdb's copy keeps in-frame clones and lacks some. The data contain roughly 200,000 clones, 75% to 90% of them singletons. Sequenced sample: PBMCs. These TCRs come from a woman between 25 and 40 years old in good health and CMV-seronegative.

This clone was observed once. The V call is TRBV4-1, the J call TRBJ2-7; 10 bases match TRBD1. The length of the CDR3 is 16 residues. Germline CDR1 reads MGHRA; CDR2 reads YSYEKL. The junction had 4 bases not matched to a gene; V was cut back by 0 bases and J by 2 bases. CDR3 sequence: CASSQDRGTGAYEQYF. The CDR3 nucleotides read TGCGCCAGCAGCCAAGACAGGGGGACAGGGGCCTACGAGCAGTACTTC.

The V and J genes are TRBV5-6 and TRBJ2-2, with D tentatively TRBD2 (6 bases). The CDR3 covers 16 residues. V dropped 0 bases and J dropped 2 bases, with 11 bases sitting between them. Germline assignment: CDR1 SGHDT and CDR2 YYEEEE. The CDR3 sequence is CASSLGAGLNTGELFF. The CDR3 DNA reads TGTGCCAGCAGCTTGGGGGCGGGACTTAACACCGGGGAGCTGTTTTTT.

The chain joins TRBV28 to TRBJ1-1; 8 bases agree with TRBD1. The CDR3 sequence is 16 residues long. Germline trimming cut 4 bases from V and 2 bases from J; bases unmatched to any gene: 9. Per germline, CDR1 MDHEN and CDR2 SYDVKM. This CDR3 reads CASSSSGQGRNTEAFF. CDR3 coding DNA: TGTGCCAGCAGTTCCTCCGGACAGGGCCGAAACACTGAAGCTTTCTTT.

The rearrangement joins TRBV5-1 to TRBJ2-7; D perhaps matches TRBD1 (6 bases). V dropped 4 bases and J dropped 0 bases, with 11 bases sitting between them. CDR1 SGHRS and CDR2 YFSETQ come from the germline V gene. The CDR3 contains 14 residues. For the CDR3, the DNA is TGCGCCAGCAGCCTCCGGGACAACTCCTACGAGCAGTACTTC. This codes for CASSLRDNSYEQYF. Variable domain in full (rest from reference TRBV5-1 and TRBJ2-7): KAGVTQTPRYLIKTRGQQVTLSCSPISGHRSVSWYQQTPGQGLQFLFEYFSETQRNKGNFPGRFSGRQFSNSRSEMNVSTLELGDSALYLCASSLRDNSYEQYFGPGTRLTVT.

The chain combines TRBV7-9 with TRBJ2-7, with TRBD2 identical over 13 bases. CDR3 size: 17 residues. Germline CDR1 SEHNR, CDR2 FQNEAQ (reference sequence). Losses at the gene ends were 5 bases for V and 5 bases for J; bases not matched to a gene: 12. This chain's CDR3 is CASSRRDGLAGVHEQYF. CDR3 DNA sequence: TGTGCCAGCAGCCGACGAGATGGACTAGCGGGAGTCCACGAGCAGTACTTC.

This sequence joins TRBV9 and TRBJ2-1; no clear D. Trimming shortened V by 2 bases and J by 9 bases, and 15 bases separated the two germline ends. Germline V lookup: CDR1 SGDLS, CDR2 YYNGEE. CDR3 length: 14 residues. CDR3 sequence: CASSVRITECEQFF. As DNA, the CDR3 is TGTGCCAGCAGCGTTAGAATTACGGAGTGTGAGCAGTTCTTC.

This clone occurred a few times. V usage is TRBV5-1 and J usage is TRBJ2-7; 14 bases line up with TRBD2. The V gene end was trimmed by 5 bases and the J gene end by 3 bases; junction bases not matched to a gene: 4. The CDR3 sequence is 15 residues long. In germline, CDR1 is SGHRS, CDR2 YFSETQ. This CDR3 is CASSSGTSGGYEQYF. CDR3 sequence (DNA): TGCGCCAGCAGTTCCGGGACTAGCGGGGGCTACGAGCAGTACTTC.

This CDR3 is CASSLLAGSDTQYF. The CDR3, as DNA: TGCGCCAGCAGCCTACTAGCGGGCTCAGATACGCAGTATTTT. The chain carries TRBV4-1 and TRBJ2-3, with 9 bases lining up with TRBD2. CDR1 MGHRA and CDR2 YSYEKL come from the germline V gene. CDR3 length: 14 amino acids. With V trimmed by 4 bases and J by 4 bases, 3 bases remained unmatched.

The J gene is TRBJ1-1, the V gene TRBV7-9; D is unclear. Germline CDR1 is SEHNR and CDR2 is FQNEAQ (reference sequence). The CDR3 has 15 amino acids. Trimming left V 5 bases short and J 5 bases short, with 18 bases between. CDR3 region: CASSPPGSRRTEAFF. CDR3 in DNA: TGTGCCAGCAGCCCCCCCGGGTCCCGAAGGACTGAAGCTTTCTTT. The complete variable domain, with remaining parts taken from reference TRBV7-9 and TRBJ1-1, reads DTGVSQNPRHKITKRGQNVTFRCDPISEHNRLYWYRQTLGQGPEFLTYFQNEAQLEKSRLLSDRFSAERPKGSFSTLEIQRTEQGDSAMYLCASSPPGSRRTEAFFGQGTRLTVV.

This rearrangement joins TRBV2 to TRBJ2-1, with 7 bases aligning to TRBD2. J gave up 4 bases and V 8 bases, and 2 bases lay outside the gene matches. This CDR3 is 12 amino acids long. Germline-derived CDR1 and CDR2 are SNHLY and FYNNEI. The CDR3 sequence: CASGTIYNEQFF. The CDR3 DNA is TGTGCCAGCGGGACTATTTACAATGAGCAGTTCTTC.

The chain joins TRBV6-1 to TRBJ1-2; D possibly corresponds to TRBD1 (5 bases). The CDR3 totals 11 residues. The V gene lost 5 bases and the J gene lost 6 bases, with 7 bases spanning the gap. Germline V CDR1 and CDR2: MNHNS, SASEGT. CDR3 coding DNA: TGTGCCAGCAGTTGGGGCAATGGCTACACCTTC. Translating it yields CASSWGNGYTF.

The V call is TRBV9, the J call TRBJ2-7; tentatively, D is TRBD2 (7 bases). The CDR3 spans 15 residues. Per the germline V gene, CDR1 is SGDLS and CDR2 is YYNGEE. V was clipped by 0 bases and J by 5 bases, with 15 bases between them. The CDR3 DNA sequence: TGTGCCAGCAGCGTAGGGGAGGGGGTTTGGGACGAGCAGTACTTC. It specifies CASSVGEGVWDEQYF.

The CDR3 DNA reads as TGTGCCAGCAGTCACGGGGCCGGGACTCGCAACGAGCAGTACTTC. Protein: CASSHGAGTRNEQYF. The rearrangement joins TRBV6-6 to TRBJ2-7, with D perhaps matching TRBD2 (6 bases). Germline assignment: CDR1 MNHNY and CDR2 SVGAGI (reference sequence). The CDR3 totals 15 residues. Trimming stripped 5 bases from V and 5 bases from J, with 19 bases between.

The chain has TRBV5-6 and TRBJ2-7; perhaps TRBD2 as D (5 bases). This CDR3 region has 14 residues. Germline V CDR1 and CDR2: SGHDT, YYEEEE. Trimming shortened V by 4 bases and J by 2 bases, and 13 bases separated the two germline ends. The CDR3 region has the DNA TGTGCCAGCAGCCCCGAGGGCAGTCCCTACGAGCAGTACTTC. Its translation: CASSPEGSPYEQYF. The full variable domain, rest sourced from reference TRBV5-6 and TRBJ2-7, is DAGVTQSPTHLIKTRGQQVTLRCSPKSGHDTVSWYQQALGQGPQFIFQYYEEEERQRGNFPDRFSGHQFPNYSSELNVNALLLGDSALYLCASSPEGSPYEQYFGPGTRLTVT.

The chain employs TRBV19 and TRBJ2-1, with 11 bases that match TRBD2. V shed 4 bases, J shed 9 bases, and the junction held 5 bases outside the gene matches. The CDR3 loop spans 14 amino acids. The V gene's germline CDR1 is LNHDA and CDR2 SQIVND (reference sequence). CDR3 in DNA: TGTGCCAGTAGTAAACTAGCGGGGGCGGGTGAGCAGTTCTTC. This translates into CASSKLAGAGEQFF. Variable domain in full (rest from reference TRBV19 and TRBJ2-1): DGGITQSPKYLFRKEGQNVTLSCEQNLNHDAMYWYRQDPGQGLRLIYYSQIVNDFQKGDIAEGYSVSREKKESFPLTVTSAQKNPTAFYLCASSKLAGAGEQFFGPGTRLTVL.

The rearrangement links TRBV5-1 to TRBJ2-1, with 7 nucleotides matching TRBD2. The J segment lost 7 bases and the V segment lost 4 bases, leaving 5 bases of the junction unmatched. Germline V gene lookup returns CDR1 SGHRS and CDR2 YFSETQ. CDR3 length: 13 amino acids. In nucleotides, the CDR3 is TGCGCCAGCAGCCGGGACTACATGAATGAGCAGTTCTTC. Translation gives CASSRDYMNEQFF.

The chain has TRBV7-9 and TRBJ1-1; the D gene is possibly TRBD1 (6 bases). The ends were cut back, 1 base at V and 8 bases at J, with 17 bases in the middle. The CDR3 length is 15 residues. The germline gives CDR1 SEHNR, CDR2 FQNEAQ (reference sequence). CDR3 sequence: CASSLGWIPGHEAFF. In DNA form, the CDR3 reads TGTGCCAGCAGCTTAGGCTGGATACCGGGACACGAAGCTTTCTTT.

V gene TRBV9 combines with J gene TRBJ2-1, with TRBD1 identical over 7 bases. The CDR3 spans 12 residues. Germline loops: CDR1 SGDLS, CDR2 YYNGEE. Trimming cost V 5 bases and J 15 bases; bases outside gene matches: 11. CDR3 amino acids: CASSTRGGPAFF. The CDR3 nucleotides read TGTGCCAGCAGTACACGAGGGGGCCCGGCGTTCTTC.

This clone was recorded once. The genes are TRBV7-8 and TRBJ2-1; D gene uncertain. CDR1 SGHVS and CDR2 FQNEAQ come from the germline V gene. Trimming removed 1 base from V and 1 base from J, with 11 bases in between. The CDR3 is 16 amino acids. CDR3: CASSLETFGSYNEQFF. The CDR3 DNA reads as TGTGCCAGCAGCTTAGAAACCTTCGGGTCCTACAATGAGCAGTTCTTC.

This rearrangement joins TRBV9 to TRBJ2-1; TRBD1 might be the D (6 bases). The CDR3 extends over 20 amino acids. The V end was cut by 3 bases, the J end by 6 bases, with 31 bases between. CDR1 is SGDLS and CDR2 is YYNGEE in the germline V gene. CDR3 bases: TGTGCCAGCAGCGCACGCGATCCACTAATACAGGGTTTTCTTGCCAATGAGCAGTTCTTC. It translates to CASSARDPLIQGFLANEQFF.